The 29 T cell receptor beta chains below come from one sample, sequenced in a study of T cell responses to AZD1222 COVID-19 vaccine. Profiling relied on immunoSEQ multiplex PCR, and the TCRdb table lists in-frame clones only, not all of them. The sample includes approximately 130,000 clones, approximately 85% of them seen just once. The sequencing here drew on peripheral blood, taken on day 0 of AZD1222 vaccination. Source of these receptors: an adult in good health.

This sequence joins TRBV24-1 and TRBJ2-5; D unresolved. This CDR3 has 17 amino acids. V shed 1 base and J shed 2 bases, with 16 bases lying between them. Germline CDR1 is KGHDR and CDR2 is SFDVKD. The CDR3 protein is CATSDFEAVLRQETQYF. CDR3 coding DNA: TGTGCCACCAGTGATTTTGAGGCGGTCCTGAGGCAAGAGACCCAGTACTTC.

V is TRBV19 and J is TRBJ1-1; D remains ambiguous. Germline CDR1 LNHDA, CDR2 SQIVND (reference sequence). Trimming removed 5 bases from V and 4 bases from J, with 14 bases in between. The CDR3 contains 14 residues. The CDR3 DNA reads as TGTGCCAGTAGTGGGTGGACGGTGGGCACTGAAGCTTTCTTT. It codes for CASSGWTVGTEAFF. Drawing the rest from reference TRBV19 and TRBJ1-1, the complete variable domain is DGGITQSPKYLFRKEGQNVTLSCEQNLNHDAMYWYRQDPGQGLRLIYYSQIVNDFQKGDIAEGYSVSREKKESFPLTVTSAQKNPTAFYLCASSGWTVGTEAFFGQGTRLTVV.

The CDR3 sequence is CASSFSTGPDEQYF. CDR3 bases: TGTGCCAGCAGCTTTTCGACAGGTCCTGACGAGCAGTACTTC. The chain couples TRBV5-4 to TRBJ2-7, with TRBD1 as a possible D gene (6 bases). The ends were cut back, 2 bases at V and 5 bases at J, with 14 bases in the middle. Per germline, CDR1 SGHNT and CDR2 YYREEE (reference sequence). CDR3 size: 14 residues.

V and J are TRBV3-1 (or the pseudogene TRBV3-2) and TRBJ2-7; 8 bases are shared with TRBD1. The CDR3 has 13 residues. Germline trimming cut 4 bases from V and 6 bases from J; bases unmatched to any gene: 5. Germline V gene data show CDR1 as LGHDT and CDR2 as YNNKEL (reference sequence). CDR3 nucleotides: TGTGCCAGCAGCCCCCTAGGACAGGGCGAGCAGTACTTC. This translates into CASSPLGQGEQYF.

This chain uses TRBV5-1 with TRBJ1-3; possibly TRBD1 for D (6 bases). CDR1 and CDR2 (germline): SGHRS, YFSETQ. V was clipped by 4 bases and J by 2 bases, with 13 bases between them. The CDR3 is made up of 15 amino acids. The CDR3 protein is CASSHRGGPGNTIYF. The CDR3 bases are TGCGCCAGCAGCCACCGAGGGGGGCCTGGAAACACCATATATTTT. Full variable domain (outside the CDR3, taken from reference TRBV5-1 and TRBJ1-3): KAGVTQTPRYLIKTRGQQVTLSCSPISGHRSVSWYQQTPGQGLQFLFEYFSETQRNKGNFPGRFSGRQFSNSRSEMNVSTLELGDSALYLCASSHRGGPGNTIYFGEGSWLTVV.

The gene calls are TRBV28 and TRBJ1-3; D unresolved. Germline V gene lookup returns CDR1 MDHEN and CDR2 SYDVKM. This CDR3 is built from 13 residues. Trimming removed 2 bases at V and 4 bases at J, with 6 bases between. The CDR3 DNA is TGTGCCAGCAGTTTAGACTTAGGAAACACCATATATTTT. Its protein is CASSLDLGNTIYF. The variable domain in full, with the rest retrieved from reference TRBV28 and TRBJ1-3, is DVKVTQSSRYLVKRTGEKVFLECVQDMDHENMFWYRQDPGLGLRLIYFSYDVKMKEKGDIPEGYSVSREKKERFSLILESASTNQTSMYLCASSLDLGNTIYFGEGSWLTVV.

V is TRBV10-3 and J is TRBJ1-2; TRBD1 agrees at 8 bases. This CDR3 spans 15 amino acids. The trim removed 3 bases at V and 7 bases at J, leaving 10 bases unmatched. Germline values: CDR1 ENHRY, CDR2 SYGVKD. CDR3 DNA sequence: TGTGCCATCAGTGATCGGGGGACAGGCATCGGTGGCTACACCTTC. Amino acids: CAISDRGTGIGGYTF.

The genes are TRBV12-3 or TRBV12-4 and TRBJ2-7; D remains ambiguous. This CDR3 region has 13 residues. The V and J ends lost 6 bases and 4 bases respectively, with 13 bases between them. The CDR3, as DNA: TGTGCCAGCAGCTTCTCTCCCCCTTACGAGCAGTACTTC. This sequence encodes CASSFSPPYEQYF.

This chain links TRBV27 with TRBJ1-5; D unclear. Germline CDR1 reads MNHEY; CDR2 reads SMNVEV (reference sequence). The CDR3 has 13 amino acids. The V and J ends lost 6 bases and 6 bases respectively, with 12 bases between them. The CDR3, as DNA: TGTGCCAGCAGCCGCCAGTGGAGTCAGCCCCAGCATTTT. Its translation: CASSRQWSQPQHF.

This rearrangement joins TRBV18 to TRBJ2-2; 7 bases map to TRBD1. From germline, CDR1 is KGHSH and CDR2 LQKENI. The CDR3 contains 14 residues. V dropped 5 bases and J dropped 7; count of bases not matched to a gene: 7. This CDR3 is CASSTTGAGGELFF. The CDR3 nucleotides are TGTGCCAGCTCAACAACAGGGGCAGGCGGGGAGCTGTTTTTT.

This clone showed up just a few times. The chain recombines TRBV5-5 with TRBJ2-7; D is possibly TRBD1 or TRBD2 (8 bases each). Trimming pared 4 bases from V and 3 bases from J, leaving 14 bases between. CDR3 length: 14 residues. The germline CDR1 and CDR2 sequences are SGHKS and YYEKEE (reference sequence). The CDR3 region is CASSAGGQDYEQYF. For the CDR3, the DNA is TGTGCCAGCAGCGCGGGGGGACAGGACTACGAGCAGTACTTC.

V and J are TRBV6-2 or TRBV6-3 and TRBJ2-3; maybe TRBD1 (5 bases). Per the germline V gene, CDR1 is MNHEY and CDR2 is SVGEGT. The CDR3 runs to 16 residues. The V end lost 3 bases, the J end lost 0 bases, and 13 bases lay between the germline ends. CDR3 residues: CASSYPDTYSTDTQYF. The CDR3 DNA reads as TGTGCCAGCAGTTATCCGGACACCTATAGCACAGATACGCAGTATTTT.

The V and J genes are TRBV9 and TRBJ1-3, with D perhaps matching TRBD1 (6 bases). Germline lookup yields CDR1 SGDLS and CDR2 YYNGEE. The CDR3 is 15 residues long. The V and J ends lost 4 bases and 2 bases respectively, with 13 bases between them. The CDR3 spells CASSPGQTPGNTIYF. The CDR3 nucleotides read TGTGCCAGCAGCCCCGGACAGACTCCTGGAAACACCATATATTTT.

This clone was seen once. The chain is built from TRBV2 and TRBJ1-5; D ambiguous. The CDR3 has 14 residues. Trimming left V 5 bases short and J 3 bases short, with 11 bases between. CDR1 is SNHLY, CDR2 FYNNEI, per germline. The CDR3 protein is CASSLGEINQPQHF. Here the CDR3 DNA reads TGTGCCAGCAGTCTCGGGGAGATCAATCAGCCCCAGCATTTT.

This chain links TRBV10-3 with TRBJ2-1, with D possibly TRBD2 on 6 matching bases. The germline gives CDR1 ENHRY, CDR2 SYGVKD. CDR3 size: 14 residues. V was clipped by 6 bases and J by 5 bases, with 14 bases between them. The CDR3 DNA is TGTGCCATCAGCCGGGACTCAATCGACAATGAGCAGTTCTTC. Translating it yields CAISRDSIDNEQFF.

This sequence joins TRBV19 and TRBJ1-5; D is perhaps TRBD1 (5 bases). The V and J ends lost 8 bases and 4 bases respectively, with 15 bases between them. The length of the CDR3 is 14 residues. Germline V gene sequence: CDR1 LNHDA, CDR2 SQIVND (reference sequence). CDR3 protein: CASLLGGLNQPQHF. The CDR3 region has the DNA TGTGCCAGTTTACTTGGGGGATTGAATCAGCCCCAGCATTTT.

The chain carries TRBV6-2 or TRBV6-3 and TRBJ1-1; no clear D gene. The V gene's germline CDR1 is MNHEY and CDR2 SVGEGT. This CDR3 comprises 13 residues. Trimming pared 2 bases from V and 4 bases from J, leaving 8 bases between. CDR3 DNA: TGTGCCAGCAGTTACCTTCCGGGCACTGAAGCTTTCTTT. Protein sequence: CASSYLPGTEAFF.

This chain joins TRBV4-1 and TRBJ2-5; 9 bases map to TRBD2. The CDR3 has 16 residues. Germline V gene sequence: CDR1 MGHRA, CDR2 YSYEKL. The V segment lost 3 bases and the J segment 0 bases; nucleotides outside the gene matches: 5. This CDR3 is CASSQVRGGYQETQYF. Written as DNA, the CDR3 is TGCGCCAGCAGCCAGGTGCGGGGGGGCTACCAAGAGACCCAGTACTTC.

This sequence joins TRBV21-1 and TRBJ2-5; the listed D gene, TRBD1, was not tested against the DNA. TRBV21-1 is tagged as a pseudogene. This CDR3 has 15 amino acids. Here the CDR3 DNA reads TGTGCCAGCAGCACCAGGGACAGGCTCGAAGAGACCCAGTACTTC. It yields the protein CASSTRDRLEETQYF.

The CDR3 DNA is TGTGCCAGCAGCCAAGGTTCCGGGACTCGTCCCGGGGAGCTGTTTTTT. It encodes CASSQGSGTRPGELFF. The chain employs TRBV3-1 (or the pseudogene TRBV3-2) and TRBJ2-2; TRBD2 might be the D (6 bases). The CDR3 consists of 16 residues. Germline loops: CDR1 LGHDT, CDR2 YNNKEL (reference sequence). Trimming took off 1 base at V and 6 bases at J, with 15 bases between the two ends.

V gene TRBV18 combines with J gene TRBJ1-5, with TRBD1 identical over 9 bases. Germline V gene sequence: CDR1 KGHSH, CDR2 LQKENI. V lost 5 bases and J lost 5; bases outside the gene matches: 13. The CDR3 has 17 amino acids. CDR3 protein: CASSTQAWTGDYQPQHF. CDR3 DNA: TGTGCCAGCTCAACCCAAGCCTGGACAGGGGATTATCAGCCCCAGCATTTT.

The genes are TRBV7-8 and TRBJ1-3, with TRBD1 identical over 8 bases. The V gene end was trimmed by 3 bases and the J gene end by 8 bases; junction bases not matched to a gene: 3. This CDR3 has 13 residues. The germline gives CDR1 SGHVS, CDR2 FQNEAQ. The CDR3 here is CASSLTGADTIYF. DNA of the CDR3: TGTGCCAGCAGCTTGACAGGGGCGGACACCATATATTTT. Variable domain in full (rest from reference TRBV7-8 and TRBJ1-3): GAGVSQSPRYKVAKRGQDVALRCDPISGHVSLFWYQQALGQGPEFLTYFQNEAQLDKSGLPSDRFFAERPEGSVSTLKIQRTQQEDSAVYLCASSLTGADTIYFGEGSWLTVV.

V usage is TRBV12-2 and J usage is TRBJ2-7. TRBV12-2 is a pseudogene segment. The CDR3 runs to 16 residues. The CDR3 protein is CASRLGRGHYSYEQYF. In nucleotides, the CDR3 is TGTGCAAGTCGCTTAGGCCGGGGGCACTACTCCTACGAGCAGTACTTC.

The rearrangement uses TRBV5-1 and TRBJ2-3; D gene uncertain. The V gene's germline CDR1 is SGHRS and CDR2 YFSETQ. This CDR3 region has 14 residues. The V and J ends lost 0 bases and 0 bases respectively, with 5 bases between them. CDR3 bases: TGCGCCAGCAGCTTGGCCGCTAGCACAGATACGCAGTATTTT. Protein: CASSLAASTDTQYF.

This chain uses TRBV12-5 with TRBJ2-7; D not resolved. CDR3 length: 13 amino acids. V lost 3 bases to trimming and J lost 6 bases, with 12 bases between them. CDR1 is LGHNT and CDR2 is FRNRAP in the germline V gene. The CDR3 bases are TGTGCTAGTGGTTTAGTAGGAGCGCTCGAGCAGTACTTC. It yields the protein CASGLVGALEQYF. Looking up the rest from reference TRBV12-5 and TRBJ2-7 gives the full variable domain: DARVTQTPRHKVTEMGQEVTMRCQPILGHNTVFWYRQTMMQGLELLAYFRNRAPLDDSGMPKDRFSAEMPDATLATLKIQPSEPRDSAVYFCASGLVGALEQYFGPGTRLTVT.

The rearrangement links TRBV14 to TRBJ1-1, with D unresolved. Trimming took 1 base from V and 1 from J, leaving 4 bases between them. The CDR3 is 13 amino acids. Germline V CDR1 and CDR2: SGHDN, FVKESK. CDR3 region: CASSQVGNTEAFF. Here the CDR3 DNA reads TGTGCCAGCAGCCAAGTCGGGAACACTGAAGCTTTCTTT. Full variable domain (missing parts from reference TRBV14 and TRBJ1-1): EAGVTQFPSHSVIEKGQTVTLRCDPISGHDNLYWYRRVMGKEIKFLLHFVKESKQDESGMPNNRFLAERTGGTYSTLKVQPAELEDSGVYFCASSQVGNTEAFFGQGTRLTVV.

V is TRBV5-1 and J is TRBJ2-3; D gene unclear. The CDR3 is 15 amino acids. Germline CDR1 SGHRS, CDR2 YFSETQ. V was cut by 0 bases and J by 2 bases, with 10 bases left in between. This chain's CDR3 is CASSLVGKYTDTQYF. The CDR3 nucleotides read TGCGCCAGCAGCTTGGTGGGCAAATACACAGATACGCAGTATTTT. Combining the CDR3 with reference TRBV5-1 and TRBJ2-3 gives the whole variable domain KAGVTQTPRYLIKTRGQQVTLSCSPISGHRSVSWYQQTPGQGLQFLFEYFSETQRNKGNFPGRFSGRQFSNSRSEMNVSTLELGDSALYLCASSLVGKYTDTQYFGPGTRLTVL.

The V and J genes are TRBV27 and TRBJ2-7; D not certain. Per germline, CDR1 MNHEY and CDR2 SMNVEV (reference sequence). The V gene lost 6 bases and the J gene lost 6 bases, with 9 bases spanning the gap. CDR3 length equals 11 residues. The CDR3, as DNA: TGTGCCAGCAGGGGTAGTCGCGAGCAGTACTTC. This translates into CASRGSREQYF.

The rearrangement uses TRBV3-1 (or the pseudogene TRBV3-2) and TRBJ1-1; 7 nucleotides match TRBD1. CDR1 and CDR2 (germline): LGHDT, YNNKEL (reference sequence). Trimming at V came to 6 bases and at J to 4 bases, leaving 14 bases not matched to a gene. The CDR3 spans 16 residues. CDR3 protein: CASSNRQGGSVTEAFF. CDR3 nucleotide sequence: TGTGCCAGCAGTAACCGACAGGGAGGATCGGTCACTGAAGCTTTCTTT.